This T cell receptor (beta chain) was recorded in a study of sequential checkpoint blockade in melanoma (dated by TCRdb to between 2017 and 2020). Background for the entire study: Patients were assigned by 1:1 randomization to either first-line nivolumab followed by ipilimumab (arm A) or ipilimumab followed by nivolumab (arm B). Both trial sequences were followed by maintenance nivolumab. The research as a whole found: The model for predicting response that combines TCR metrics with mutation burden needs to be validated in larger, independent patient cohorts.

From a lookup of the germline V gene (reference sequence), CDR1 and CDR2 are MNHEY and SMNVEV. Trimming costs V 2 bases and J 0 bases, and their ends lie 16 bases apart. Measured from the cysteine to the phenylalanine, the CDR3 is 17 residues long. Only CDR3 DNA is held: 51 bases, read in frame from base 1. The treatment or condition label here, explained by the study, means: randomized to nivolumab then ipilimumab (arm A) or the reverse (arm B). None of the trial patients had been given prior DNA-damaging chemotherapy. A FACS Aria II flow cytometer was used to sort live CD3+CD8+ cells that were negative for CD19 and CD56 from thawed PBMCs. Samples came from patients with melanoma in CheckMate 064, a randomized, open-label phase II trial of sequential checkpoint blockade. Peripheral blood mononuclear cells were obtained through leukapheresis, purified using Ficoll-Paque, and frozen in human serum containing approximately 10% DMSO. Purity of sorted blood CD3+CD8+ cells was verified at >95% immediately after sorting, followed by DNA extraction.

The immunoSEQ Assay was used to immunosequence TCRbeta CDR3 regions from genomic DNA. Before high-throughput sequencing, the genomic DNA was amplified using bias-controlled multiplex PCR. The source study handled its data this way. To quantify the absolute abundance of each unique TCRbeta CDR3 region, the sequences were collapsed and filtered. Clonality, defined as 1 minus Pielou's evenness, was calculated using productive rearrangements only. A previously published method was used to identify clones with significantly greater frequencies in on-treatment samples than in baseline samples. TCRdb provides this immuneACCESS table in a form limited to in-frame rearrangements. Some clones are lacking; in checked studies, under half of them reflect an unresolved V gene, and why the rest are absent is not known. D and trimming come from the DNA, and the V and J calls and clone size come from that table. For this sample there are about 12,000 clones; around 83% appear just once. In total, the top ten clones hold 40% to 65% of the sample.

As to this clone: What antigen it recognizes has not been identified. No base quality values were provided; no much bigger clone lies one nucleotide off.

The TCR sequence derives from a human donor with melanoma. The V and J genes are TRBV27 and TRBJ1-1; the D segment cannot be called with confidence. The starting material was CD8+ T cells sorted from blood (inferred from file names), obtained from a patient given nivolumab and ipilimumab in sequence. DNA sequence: TGTGCCAGCAGTTTACGGCAAGCGGGCTTAATGAACACTGAAGCTTTCTTT. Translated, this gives CASSLRQAGLMNTEAFF.